The source of this T cell receptor (beta chain) is a study of shared clonotypes between healthy human individuals. Overall study results and limits: Rarefaction gave evidence that sorted-subset sequencing remained incomplete despite large depth.

Clones were sequenced by immunoSEQ multiplex PCR, and TCRdb holds only the in-frame ones, with some missing. The profile shows a few hundred thousand clones, more than 95% of them singletons. Trimming stripped 6 bases from V and 2 bases from J, with 16 bases between. The CDR3 is 15 amino acids. Germline-derived CDR1 and CDR2 are MDHEN and SYDVKM. Details on this clone: Its antigen is unidentified.

The source is a woman aged 30 to 39 in good health. The sequencing sample was made of naive CD4+ T cells sorted from blood. As to subset: CD45RA+ positively selected. V is TRBV28 and J is TRBJ2-5; a weak D match, TRBD2 (5 bases). CDR3 loop: CASSPGGEGQETQYF. In DNA, the CDR3 is TGTGCCAGCAGCCCCGGAGGTGAGGGACAAGAGACCCAGTACTTC.